This T cell receptor (beta chain) was captured by sequencing in a study of shared T cell receptors in the human thymus. Germline lookup yields CDR1 MNHEY and CDR2 SVGAGI. Trimming took 5 bases from V and 7 from J, leaving 20 bases between them. This CDR3 spans 15 amino acids. Clones were sequenced by immunoSEQ multiplex PCR, and TCRdb holds only the in-frame ones, with some missing. This table has approximately 580,000 clones, around 82% appearing once. These sequences were also reported in another study, on human thymus T cells. That work contributes: Thymic material originated from resections removed in the course of corrective heart surgery.

The J gene is TRBJ1-2, the V gene TRBV6-5; D might be TRBD1 (5 bases). The receptor comes from a boy younger than two with a congenital heart defect. The specimen sequenced was thymocytes. The CDR3 region has the DNA TGTGCCAGCAGTAACCCCGCTGGCAGGGTGGGTGGCTACACCTTC. Encoded protein: CASSNPAGRVGGYTF.